This TCR beta chain appears in the sequencing data of a study of blood T cells in healthy people across ages. This CDR3 is 16 amino acids long. Germline assignment: CDR1 LGHNT and CDR2 FRNRAP. The J segment lost 2 bases and the V segment lost 1 base, leaving 6 bases of the junction unmatched. Combining a sample-barcoded 5' primer with a J-beta primer mix, a second PCR ran for 7 to 11 cycles. MiXCR, run by TCRdb on the 5' RACE reads, gives a single entry per CDR3 protein. The sample lists 800,000 to 1,300,000 distinct CDR3 sequences; approximately 26% were seen once. In the case of this clonotype: Its target is not known.

Study observations and caveats: More naive CD4+ cells and higher diversity marked long-lived donors relative to aged donors. Observed TCR beta diversity per million T cells went down as age went up. This fall followed a roughly linear course with age.

These data were also reused for a study on T cells of mothers and their children. That work contributes: Versus unrelated pairs, overlap was slightly higher in related mother-child pairs, without reaching significance.

J is TRBJ2-5 and V is TRBV12-5, with 8 bases identical to TRBD2. Sequenced material: blood. The TCR comes from a girl aged 2-10 years in good health. CDR3 sequence (DNA): TGTGCTAGTGGTTTGGGTAGCGGGACGATTCAAGAGACCCAGTACTTC. Protein sequence: CASGLGSGTIQETQYF.